Detailed here is one T cell receptor beta chain. Its antigen is not identified. This sample stems from a study of cytomegalovirus exposure and HLA in healthy donors. General study results and limits: Researchers counted 180 or so TCR beta chains as cytomegalovirus-associated. That first-cohort TCR clusters tended to co-occur in the roughly 110 validation repertoires was found in a later analysis.

The assay was immunoSEQ multiplex PCR, and TCRdb's table has in-frame clones only and misses some. The table shows about 130,000 clones, with roughly 90% occurring only once. The trim removed 4 bases at V and 2 bases at J, leaving 4 bases unmatched. This CDR3 has 14 residues. Germline values: CDR1 MNHGY, CDR2 SVAAGI. The sequenced material came from PBMCs. The chain links TRBV6-9 to TRBJ2-7; 8 nucleotides align to TRBD2. This clonotype originated in a young woman in good health and CMV-seronegative. The CDR3 reads CASSSTSGPYEQYF. In DNA form, the CDR3 reads TGTGCCAGCAGTTCTACTAGCGGTCCCTACGAGCAGTACTTC.